This T cell receptor beta chain was profiled in a study of blood T cells in healthy people across ages. Caucasian, healthy and from Russia, the donors were aged between about 6 and 90. The extraction recovered at least 5 micrograms of total RNA per sample. The V segment lost 2 bases and the J segment 7 bases; nucleotides outside the gene matches: 5. From germline, CDR1 is DFQATT and CDR2 SNEGSKA (reference sequence). The CDR3 is 13 residues long. Through a sample-barcoded 5' primer and a J-beta primer mix, a second PCR was run for roughly 7 to 12 cycles. TCRdb re-called the 5' RACE reads through MiXCR, storing one row per CDR3 protein. This sample carries some 760,000 distinct CDR3 sequences, around 25% of them seen once, and the ten largest clones take around 3.6%. These records were also assigned to another study, of T cells of mothers and their children.

V and J are TRBV20-1 and TRBJ2-1; 7 bases align to TRBD1. This receptor was obtained from a boy aged 10-17 years in good health. Source material: blood. The CDR3 spells CSARNTGANEQFF. CDR3 bases: TGCAGTGCTAGAAACACAGGGGCGAATGAGCAGTTCTTC.